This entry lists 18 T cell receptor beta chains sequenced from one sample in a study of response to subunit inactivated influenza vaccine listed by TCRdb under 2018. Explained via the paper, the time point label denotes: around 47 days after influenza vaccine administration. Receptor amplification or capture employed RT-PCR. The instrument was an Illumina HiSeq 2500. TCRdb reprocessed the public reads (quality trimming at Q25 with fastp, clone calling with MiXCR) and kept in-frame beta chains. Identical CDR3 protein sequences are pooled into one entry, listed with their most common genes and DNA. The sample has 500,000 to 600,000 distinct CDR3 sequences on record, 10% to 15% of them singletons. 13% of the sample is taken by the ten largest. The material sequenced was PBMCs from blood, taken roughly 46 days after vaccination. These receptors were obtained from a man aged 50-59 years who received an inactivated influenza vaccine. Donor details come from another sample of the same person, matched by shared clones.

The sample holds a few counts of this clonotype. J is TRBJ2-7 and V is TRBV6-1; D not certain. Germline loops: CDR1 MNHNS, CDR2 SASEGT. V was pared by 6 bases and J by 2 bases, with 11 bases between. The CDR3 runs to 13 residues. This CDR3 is CASSQRQAYEQYF. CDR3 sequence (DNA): TGTGCCAGCAGCCAACGGCAGGCCTACGAGCAGTACTTC.

The CDR3 region is CASSTPGTFQETQYF. The CDR3, as DNA: TGCGCCAGCAGCACACCGGGGACATTCCAAGAGACCCAGTACTTC. V usage is TRBV5-1 and J usage is TRBJ2-5; D possibly corresponds to TRBD1 (6 bases). V was cut by 4 bases and J by 1 base, with 14 bases left in between. The V gene's germline CDR1 is SGHRS and CDR2 YFSETQ. There are 15 residues in the CDR3.

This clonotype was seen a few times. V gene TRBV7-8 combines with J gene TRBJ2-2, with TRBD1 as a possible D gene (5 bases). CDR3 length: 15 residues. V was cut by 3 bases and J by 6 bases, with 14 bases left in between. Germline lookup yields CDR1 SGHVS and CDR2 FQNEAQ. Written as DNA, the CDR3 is TGTGCCAGCAGCTTCGGTGAAAGGGGATCCGGGGAGCTGTTTTTT. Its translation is CASSFGERGSGELFF.

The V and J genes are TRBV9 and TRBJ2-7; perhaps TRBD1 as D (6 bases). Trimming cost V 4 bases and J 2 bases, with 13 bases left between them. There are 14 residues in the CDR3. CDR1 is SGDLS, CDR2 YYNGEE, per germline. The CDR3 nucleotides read TGTGCCAGCAGCACGAGGACAGACCCCTACGAGCAGTACTTC. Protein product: CASSTRTDPYEQYF.

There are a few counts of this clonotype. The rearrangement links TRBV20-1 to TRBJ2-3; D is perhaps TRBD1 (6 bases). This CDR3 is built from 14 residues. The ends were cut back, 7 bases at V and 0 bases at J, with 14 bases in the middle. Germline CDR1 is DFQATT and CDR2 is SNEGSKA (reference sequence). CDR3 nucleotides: TGCAGTGGACGTAGAGGGGGTAGCACAGATACGCAGTATTTT. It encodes CSGRRGGSTDTQYF.

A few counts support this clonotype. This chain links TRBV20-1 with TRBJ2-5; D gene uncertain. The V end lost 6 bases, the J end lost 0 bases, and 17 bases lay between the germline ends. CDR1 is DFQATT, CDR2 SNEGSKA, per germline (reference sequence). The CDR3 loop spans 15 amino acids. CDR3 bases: TGCAGTGCGATCGCTGGCGGAGCGTACCAAGAGACCCAGTACTTC. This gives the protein CSAIAGGAYQETQYF.

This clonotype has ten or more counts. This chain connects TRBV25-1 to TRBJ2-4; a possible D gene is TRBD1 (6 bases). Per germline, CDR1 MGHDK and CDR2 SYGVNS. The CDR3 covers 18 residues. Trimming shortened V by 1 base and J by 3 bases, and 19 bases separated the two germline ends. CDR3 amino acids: CASSESSYRVLGKNIQYF. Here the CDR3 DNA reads TGTGCCAGCAGTGAATCTTCCTACAGGGTCCTGGGCAAAAACATTCAGTACTTC.

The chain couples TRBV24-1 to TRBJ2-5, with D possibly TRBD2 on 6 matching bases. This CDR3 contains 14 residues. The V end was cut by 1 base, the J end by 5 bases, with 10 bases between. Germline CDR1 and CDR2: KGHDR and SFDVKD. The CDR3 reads CATSDFGGTETQYF. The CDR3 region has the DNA TGTGCCACCAGTGATTTTGGCGGGACCGAGACCCAGTACTTC.

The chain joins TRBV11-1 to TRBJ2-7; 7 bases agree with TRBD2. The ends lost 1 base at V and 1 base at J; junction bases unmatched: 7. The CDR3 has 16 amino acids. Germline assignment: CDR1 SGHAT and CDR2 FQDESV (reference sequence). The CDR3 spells CASSLGYLAASYEQYF. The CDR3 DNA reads TGTGCCAGCAGCTTAGGATACCTAGCGGCTTCCTACGAGCAGTACTTC.

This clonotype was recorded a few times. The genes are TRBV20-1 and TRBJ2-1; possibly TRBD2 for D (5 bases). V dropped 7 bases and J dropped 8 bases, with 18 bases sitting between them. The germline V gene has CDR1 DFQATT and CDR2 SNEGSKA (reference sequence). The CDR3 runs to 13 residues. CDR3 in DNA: TGCAGTGTGAACGAAGGCGGGTATGATGAGCAGTTCTTC. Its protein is CSVNEGGYDEQFF.

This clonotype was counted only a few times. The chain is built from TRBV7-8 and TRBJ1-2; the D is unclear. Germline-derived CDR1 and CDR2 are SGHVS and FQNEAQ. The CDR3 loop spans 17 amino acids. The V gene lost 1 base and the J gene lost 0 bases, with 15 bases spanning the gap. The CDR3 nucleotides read TGTGCCAGCAGCTTAGAGGCTGGTCCAGGACCTAACTATGGCTACACCTTC. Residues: CASSLEAGPGPNYGYTF.

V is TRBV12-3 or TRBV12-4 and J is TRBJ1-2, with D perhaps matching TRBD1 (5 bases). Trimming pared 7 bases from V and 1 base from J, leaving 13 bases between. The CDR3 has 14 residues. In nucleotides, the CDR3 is TGTGCCAGCACCATGGGGGGGTTTAACTATGGCTACACCTTC. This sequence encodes CASTMGGFNYGYTF.

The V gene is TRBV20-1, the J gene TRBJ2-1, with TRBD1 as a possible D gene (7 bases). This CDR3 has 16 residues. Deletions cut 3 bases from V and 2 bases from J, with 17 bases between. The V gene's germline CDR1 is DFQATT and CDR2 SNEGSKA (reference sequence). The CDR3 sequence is CSARGWTGGTYNEQFF. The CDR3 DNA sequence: TGCAGTGCTAGGGGTTGGACAGGAGGGACCTACAATGAGCAGTTCTTC.

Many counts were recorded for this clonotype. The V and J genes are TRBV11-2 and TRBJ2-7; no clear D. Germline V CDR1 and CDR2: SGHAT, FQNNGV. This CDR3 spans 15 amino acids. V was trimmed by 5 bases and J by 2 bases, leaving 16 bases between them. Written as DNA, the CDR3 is TGTGCCAGCAGCCGCCGCGGCAGATTTACCTACGAGCAGTACTTC. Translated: CASSRRGRFTYEQYF.

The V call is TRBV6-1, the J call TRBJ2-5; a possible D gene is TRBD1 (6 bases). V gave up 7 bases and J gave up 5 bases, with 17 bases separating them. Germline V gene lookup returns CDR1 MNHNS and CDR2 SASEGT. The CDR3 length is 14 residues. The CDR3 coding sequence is TGTGCCAGCAAACTCCAGGGGTCCAGCGAGACCCAGTACTTC. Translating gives CASKLQGSSETQYF.

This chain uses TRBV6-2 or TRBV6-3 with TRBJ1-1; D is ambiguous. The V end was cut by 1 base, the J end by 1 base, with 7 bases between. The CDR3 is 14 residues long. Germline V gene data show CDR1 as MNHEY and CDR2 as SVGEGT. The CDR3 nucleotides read TGTGCCAGCAGTTACTGGCAGACGAACACTGAAGCTTTCTTT. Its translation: CASSYWQTNTEAFF.

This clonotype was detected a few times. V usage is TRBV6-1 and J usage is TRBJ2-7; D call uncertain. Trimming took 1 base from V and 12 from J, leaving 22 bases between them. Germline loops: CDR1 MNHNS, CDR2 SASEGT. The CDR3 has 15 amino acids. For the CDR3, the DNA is TGTGCCAGCAGTGAAGGGGTGCGGTCTAGGGTTTCGGGGTACTTC. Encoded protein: CASSEGVRSRVSGYF.

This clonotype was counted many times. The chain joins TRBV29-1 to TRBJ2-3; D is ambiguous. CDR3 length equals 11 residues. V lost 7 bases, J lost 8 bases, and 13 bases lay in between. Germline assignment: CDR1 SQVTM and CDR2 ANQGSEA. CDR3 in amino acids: CSAQKLSTQYF. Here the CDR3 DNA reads TGCAGCGCCCAGAAATTAAGTACGCAGTATTTT.